This TCR beta chain is drawn from a study of OX40 agonist ivuxolimab in advanced cancers. Concerning the study at large: Ivuxolimab was an agonistic, fully human IgG2 monoclonal antibody directed against OX40 (CD134), a costimulatory receptor. Intravenous ivuxolimab was administered to patients every 2 weeks at six dose levels: 0.01, 0.1, 0.3, 1.5, 3 and 10 mg/kg. Among the roughly 50 dose-escalation patients, some 20 had hepatocellular carcinoma, roughly 15 melanoma, 9 renal cell carcinoma and 9 head and neck cancer. In the dose-escalation cohort, 65% to 90% of patients were male, and the mean age was approximately 64 years, with a range of about 23 to 85. Prior anti-PD-1, anti-PD-L1 or anti-CTLA-4 therapy was permitted, and checkpoint inhibitors had been received by roughly 42% of dose-escalation patients. Partial responses were achieved by three dose-escalation patients, of whom one had hepatocellular carcinoma and two had cutaneous melanoma. The purpose of peripheral TCRbeta sequencing was to test whether ivuxolimab changed TCR sequence diversity and led to clonal T-cell expansion. The paper covers the monotherapy dose-escalation part of the phase I ivuxolimab trial, which included N of about 56 patients.

Broader findings and caveats from the paper: Partial responders in the 0.1-3.0 mg/kg groups had among the lowest normalized peripheral clonal expansion, especially among CD8+ T cells. At doses from 0.1 to 3.0 mg/kg, clonal expansion was seen in both CD4+ and CD8+ blood T cells between baseline and week 6. After ivuxolimab, expanded clones were on average more numerous among CD8+ T cells than among CD4+ T cells. The antigen specificity of the clonally expanded peripheral T cells was not determined. Low levels of normalized T-cell clonal expansion were also seen in some patients who did not respond.

In the case of this clone: Its antigen remains unidentified. Qualities for individual bases were not recorded, and no much larger clone is one base off.

The trial excluded patients who had a history of autoimmune disease or who were on systemic immunosuppression. Peripheral blood for TCR sequencing was collected from all dose cohorts at baseline, on cycle 4 day 1, and on cycle 7 day 1. The samples were drawn from a first-in-human, open-label, multicenter phase I dose-escalation trial of ivuxolimab. Adults with locally advanced or metastatic melanoma, renal cell, hepatocellular, or head and neck squamous cell carcinoma were enrolled in the trial. Before TCR sequencing, CD4+ T cells and CD8+ T cells from peripheral blood were sorted into separate populations. In the germline V gene, CDR1 corresponds to MDHEN and CDR2 to SYDVKM. From V the trimming removes 1 base and from J it removes 1 base, while the gene matches leave 3 bases of the junction unaccounted for. The cysteine opens and the phenylalanine closes a CDR3 of 15 amino acids. Only the CDR3 DNA is retained, 45 bases long and in frame from the first base.

For sequencing of the TCRbeta CDR3 region, genomic DNA was extracted from the sorted cells. The immunoSEQ Assay was used to sequence the TCRbeta CDR3 regions. TCRdb provides this immuneACCESS table in a form limited to in-frame rearrangements. Some clones are lacking; in checked studies, under half of them reflect an unresolved V gene, and why the rest are absent is not known. The sample table contains approximately 11,000 clones; only one count was recorded for approximately 86% of them. Jointly, the top ten make up around 28% of the sample. Here the chain combines TRBV28 and TRBJ1-1; TRBD1 fits 7 bases in the junction. Material: CD4+ or CD8+ T cells sorted from blood, obtained in a trial of the OX40 agonist ivuxolimab. This sequence originates from an adult with an advanced solid tumor such as melanoma, head and neck, liver or kidney cancer. The DNA sequence follows: TGTGCCAGCAGTTTATATCCAGGGGGGAACACTGAAGCTTTCTTT. It encodes CASSLYPGGNTEAFF.